The 22 T cell receptor beta chains below come from one sample, sequenced in a study of T cells in Graves' hyperthyroidism and ophthalmopathy. There were TCR beta CDR3 regions amplified from RNA transcripts. First-round RT-PCR targeting the TCR CDR3 was performed with the HTBI primer set. Each CDR3 protein is one row after TCRdb ran MiXCR on the multiplex PCR reads. Of about 210,000 distinct CDR3 sequences in the sample, roughly a sixth are singletons; the top ten hold 50%. The sequenced sample consisted of blood. The receptors were sampled from a man between 50 and 59 years old with Graves' hyperthyroidism.

The sample holds a few counts of this clonotype. A much more abundant neighbour one base away suggests this may be a read error. This chain connects TRBV3-1 to TRBJ1-1; D not certain. The ends were cut back, 0 bases at V and 1 base at J, with 9 bases in the middle. Germline CDR1 reads LGHDT; CDR2 reads YNNKEL (reference sequence). The CDR3 is 15 amino acids. DNA of the CDR3: TGTGCCAGCAGCCAAGATCCGTCGGGGAACACTGAAGCTTTCTTT. Protein: CASSQDPSGNTEAFF.

This clonotype appeared many times. The gene calls are TRBV20-1 and TRBJ2-5; TRBD2 aligns across 7 bases. V shed 5 bases and J 8 bases; nucleotides not matched to a gene: 8. The CDR3 is 12 residues long. Germline assignment: CDR1 DFQATT and CDR2 SNEGSKA (reference sequence). The CDR3 DNA follows: TGCAGTGCTCAGCGGGGACCGGAAACCCAGTACTTC. It specifies CSAQRGPETQYF.

This clonotype was detected ten times or more. The chain combines TRBV5-5 with TRBJ2-5, with 9 bases lining up with TRBD1. The CDR3 length is 16 residues. The germline V gene encodes CDR1 SGHKS and CDR2 YYEKEE (reference sequence). J lost 5 bases, V lost 3 bases, and 11 bases had no gene match. The CDR3 spells CASSSPGQGGMETQYF. In DNA form, the CDR3 reads TGTGCCAGCAGCTCTCCGGGACAGGGAGGTATGGAGACCCAGTACTTC.

The chain is built from TRBV29-1 and TRBJ2-1, with D maybe TRBD2 (6 bases). The CDR3 has 15 residues. V lost 3 bases and J lost 2, with 14 bases in between. Germline V CDR1 and CDR2: SQVTM, ANQGSEA. The CDR3 sequence: CSVESWASAYNEQFF. CDR3 DNA sequence: TGCAGCGTTGAGTCTTGGGCTAGCGCCTACAATGAGCAGTTCTTC.

This clonotype was counted at least ten times. The chain carries TRBV11-2 and TRBJ2-7, with D possibly TRBD1 on 8 matching bases. This CDR3 contains 13 residues. CDR1 is SGHAT and CDR2 is FQNNGV in the germline V gene. V was trimmed by 4 bases and J by 9 bases, leaving 16 bases between them. Written as DNA, the CDR3 is TGTGCCAGCAGCTCTATACAGGGGGGGGGGCAGTACTTC. Encoded protein: CASSSIQGGGQYF.

Ten or more counts support this clonotype. The V call is TRBV12-3 or TRBV12-4, the J call TRBJ2-7; TRBD2 aligns across 13 bases. V shed 5 bases, J shed 6 bases, and the junction held 7 bases outside the gene matches. This CDR3 spans 15 amino acids. Here the CDR3 DNA reads TGTGCCAGCAGTCGCGGACTAGCGGGAGTCGGCGAGCAGTACTTC. Translation gives CASSRGLAGVGEQYF.

Many counts were recorded for this clonotype. V usage is TRBV2 and J usage is TRBJ2-1; possibly TRBD2 for D (5 bases). The CDR3 spans 14 residues. The ends were cut back, 4 bases at V and 6 bases at J, with 13 bases in the middle. Germline V gives CDR1 SNHLY, CDR2 FYNNEI. CDR3 DNA sequence: TGTGCCAGCAGTGTCCCTAGTGAGGGCAATGAGCAGTTCTTC. Amino acid sequence: CASSVPSEGNEQFF. Full variable domain (missing parts from reference TRBV2 and TRBJ2-1): EPEVTQTPSHQVTQMGQEVILRCVPISNHLYFYWYRQILGQKVEFLVSFYNNEISEKSEIFDDQFSVERPDGSNFTLKIRSTKLEDSAMYFCASSVPSEGNEQFFGPGTRLTVL.

The table lists this clonotype with a few counts. The V and J genes are TRBV20-1 and TRBJ2-1; no firm D call. V lost 1 base and J lost 3, with 4 bases in between. The CDR3 consists of 12 residues. CDR1 is DFQATT, CDR2 SNEGSKA, per germline (reference sequence). CDR3 amino acids: CSARVGYNEQFF. Written as DNA, the CDR3 is TGCAGTGCTAGAGTCGGCTACAATGAGCAGTTCTTC.

The sample holds a few counts of this clonotype. The CDR3 loop is CASSIEAENTEAFF. In DNA form, the CDR3 reads TGTGCCAGTAGTATAGAGGCCGAGAACACTGAAGCTTTCTTT. The J gene is TRBJ1-1, the V gene TRBV19, with unresolved D. Germline assignment: CDR1 LNHDA and CDR2 SQIVND (reference sequence). The CDR3 is 14 amino acids. V lost 0 bases and J 1 base, leaving 6 bases between the germline ends.

The CDR3 DNA sequence: TGTGCCAGCAGCAAGGAGGAACGATGGGAAAAACTGTTTTTT. It codes for CASSKEERWEKLFF. The chain is built from TRBV7-9 and TRBJ1-4; D remains unclear. Trimming took 5 bases from V and 8 from J, leaving 15 bases between them. The germline V gene has CDR1 SEHNR and CDR2 FQNEAQ (reference sequence). The CDR3 spans 14 residues.

This clonotype was recorded once. This chain joins TRBV19 and TRBJ1-2; unclear D gene. Germline assignment: CDR1 LNHDA and CDR2 SQIVND (reference sequence). Trimming pared 8 bases from V and 5 bases from J, leaving 12 bases between. This CDR3 contains 12 residues. The CDR3 DNA reads as TGTGCCAGTTTGGCGGGTGCTTATGGCTACACCTTC. Protein product: CASLAGAYGYTF.

The chain is built from TRBV5-1 and TRBJ2-2; D may be TRBD1 (6 bases). Germline loops: CDR1 SGHRS, CDR2 YFSETQ. V lost 0 bases and J 8 bases, leaving 17 bases between the germline ends. This CDR3 region has 16 residues. The CDR3 sequence is CASSLGAGVDAGELFF. The CDR3 DNA reads as TGCGCCAGCAGCTTGGGGGCAGGGGTCGATGCAGGGGAGCTGTTTTTT.

This clonotype appeared a few times. This chain links TRBV7-9 with TRBJ1-3; D is ambiguous. The CDR3 length is 13 residues. Trimming left V 7 bases short and J 4 bases short, with 11 bases between. Germline V gene sequence: CDR1 SEHNR, CDR2 FQNEAQ (reference sequence). This chain's CDR3 is CASTPGAGNTIYF. The CDR3 DNA reads TGTGCCAGCACCCCCGGAGCAGGAAACACCATATATTTT.

The table lists this clonotype with a count of one. The genes are TRBV7-2 and TRBJ1-3, with TRBD1 identical over 10 bases. Per the germline V gene, CDR1 is SGHTA and CDR2 is FQGNSA. The CDR3 is made up of 11 amino acids. Trimming at V came to 11 bases and at J to 9 bases, leaving 4 bases not matched to a gene. DNA for the CDR3: TGTGCCTCGGGACAGGGGATCACCATATATTTT. Residues: CASGQGITIYF.

The chain employs TRBV9 and TRBJ1-6; 7 nucleotides agree with TRBD1. Germline assignment: CDR1 SGDLS and CDR2 YYNGEE. V shed 6 bases and J 4 bases; nucleotides not matched to a gene: 7. The CDR3 contains 15 residues. The CDR3 nucleotides read TGTGCCAGCACCTCCTCGACAGGGTATAATTCACCCCTCCACTTT. Protein: CASTSSTGYNSPLHF.

This clonotype was recorded many times. This sequence joins TRBV30 and TRBJ1-1; weak D call: TRBD1 (6 bases). V lost 1 base and J lost 6, with 12 bases in between. From germline, CDR1 is GTSNPN and CDR2 SVGIG (reference sequence). The CDR3 sequence is 13 residues long. For the CDR3, the DNA is TGTGCCTGGAGTGACTACAGGGACCCTGAAGCTTTCTTT. This codes for CAWSDYRDPEAFF.

This clonotype was counted many times. The gene calls are TRBV5-6 and TRBJ1-2, with unresolved D. The CDR3 has 14 residues. Germline values: CDR1 SGHDT, CDR2 YYEEEE. V dropped 1 base and J dropped 4 bases, with 11 bases sitting between them. The DNA for the CDR3 is TGTGCCAGCAGCTTGCAATCAGGAGTCTATGGCTACACCTTC. It yields the protein CASSLQSGVYGYTF.

The rearrangement links TRBV11-2 to TRBJ2-5; TRBD1 matches at 8 bases. The V gene end was trimmed by 3 bases and the J gene end by 5 bases; junction bases not matched to a gene: 17. This CDR3 is 18 amino acids long. Germline V gene data show CDR1 as SGHAT and CDR2 as FQNNGV. CDR3 in DNA: TGTGCCAGCAGCTTGGGGGTTACCCGGACAGGGAGGAAGGAGACCCAGTACTTC. Its translation: CASSLGVTRTGRKETQYF.

This rearrangement joins TRBV20-1 to TRBJ1-2, with D unresolved. Trimming shortened V by 0 bases and J by 3 bases, and 5 bases separated the two germline ends. The CDR3 runs 12 residues. Germline V gene sequence: CDR1 DFQATT, CDR2 SNEGSKA (reference sequence). The CDR3 nucleotides are TGCAGTGCTAGAGATCAAGACTATGGCTACACCTTC. Protein product: CSARDQDYGYTF.

This clonotype appeared many times. The rearrangement joins TRBV7-3 to TRBJ2-5, with 8 bases aligning to TRBD2. V trimming: 2 bases; J trimming: 5 bases; junction bases outside the gene matches: 7. Germline CDR1 SGHTA, CDR2 FQGTGA. This CDR3 is 15 amino acids long. The CDR3: CASSLGLAGMETQYF. DNA of the CDR3: TGTGCCAGCAGCTTAGGGCTAGCGGGCATGGAGACCCAGTACTTC.

The rearrangement uses TRBV28 and TRBJ1-4; D gene ambiguous. Germline-derived CDR1 and CDR2 are MDHEN and SYDVKM. V lost 5 bases to trimming and J lost 8 bases, with 21 bases between them. This CDR3 contains 16 residues. The CDR3 DNA sequence: TGTGCCAGCAGTACTCTCAGGACGGGCCTCGGGGAAAAACTGTTTTTT. Translating gives CASSTLRTGLGEKLFF.

The chain couples TRBV13 to TRBJ2-5; 10 nucleotides align to TRBD1. Germline V gene sequence: CDR1 PRHDT, CDR2 FYEKMQ (reference sequence). CDR3 length: 19 residues. V gave up 5 bases and J gave up 4 bases; unmatched junction bases: 19. The CDR3 reads CASSPLGAAGQGVRETQYF. CDR3 DNA sequence: TGTGCCAGCAGCCCATTAGGCGCAGCAGGACAGGGGGTTCGAGAGACCCAGTACTTC.